Shown below are 20 T cell receptor beta chains from a single sample sequenced in a study of blood T cell repertoires in COVID-19 (dated by TCRdb to the early 2020s). Library creation used the immunoSEQ multiplex PCR assay. In TCRdb, the immuneACCESS table is reduced to in-frame sequences with V and J assigned. These tables do not hold every clone; where another copy was compared, an unresolved V gene accounts for under half, and the others remain unexplained. The sample table contains about 200,000 clones; only one count was recorded for approximately 84% of them. 6.9% of the sample is held by the ten biggest clonotypes. Sequencing was performed on peripheral blood. Source of these receptors: a human donor with acute or convalescent COVID-19. The donor label of this sample is uncertain.

This rearrangement joins TRBV2 to TRBJ1-5, with D perhaps TRBD1 (5 bases). Between the trimmed V and J ends, which lost 8 bases and 2 bases, there was a span of 10 bases. This CDR3 region has 13 residues. The germline V gene has CDR1 SNHLY and CDR2 FYNNEI. CDR3 sequence: CASGGSGNQPQHF. In DNA form, the CDR3 reads TGTGCCAGCGGGGGGTCGGGCAATCAGCCCCAGCATTTT.

The chain combines TRBV30 with TRBJ2-1; possible D gene TRBD1, 5 bases. V was pared by 0 bases and J by 12 bases, with 12 bases between. CDR3 size: 12 residues. CDR1 is GTSNPN and CDR2 is SVGIG in the germline V gene (reference sequence). Here the CDR3 reads CAWSVFRGGQFF. Here the CDR3 DNA reads TGTGCCTGGAGTGTTTTTAGGGGCGGGCAGTTCTTC.

This rearrangement joins TRBV27 to TRBJ1-1; 7 positions match TRBD1. The CDR3 has 13 residues. Germline CDR1 and CDR2: MNHEY and SMNVEV (reference sequence). V shed 5 bases and J 5 bases; nucleotides not matched to a gene: 5. The CDR3 spells CASSLGGRTEAFF. CDR3 bases: TGTGCCAGCAGTCTAGGGGGCAGGACTGAAGCTTTCTTT.

J is TRBJ2-1 and V is TRBV5-8, with D possibly being TRBD2 (6 bases). Per germline, CDR1 SGHTS and CDR2 YDEGEE. CDR3 length: 17 residues. V lost 0 bases and J 4 bases, leaving 17 bases between the germline ends. CDR3 in DNA: TGTGCCAGCAGCTTGGGGTCACTAGCTGTCTTTTACAATGAGCAGTTCTTC. Its protein is CASSLGSLAVFYNEQFF.

In its sample, this clone was seen a few times. The V gene is TRBV10-3, the J gene TRBJ1-2; TRBD1 matches 8 bases. The length of the CDR3 is 11 residues. Germline lookup yields CDR1 ENHRY and CDR2 SYGVKD. The V segment lost 6 bases and the J segment 7 bases; nucleotides outside the gene matches: 1. DNA for the CDR3: TGTGCCATCAGCACAGGGGGTGGCTACACCTTC. Its protein product is CAISTGGGYTF.

The genes are TRBV5-1 and TRBJ1-3, with a tentative D call TRBD1 (6 bases). This CDR3 spans 16 amino acids. The germline V gene encodes CDR1 SGHRS and CDR2 YFSETQ. Trimming removed 0 bases from V and 2 bases from J, with 12 bases in between. The CDR3 region is CASSLAGGAAGNTIYF. CDR3 in DNA: TGCGCCAGCAGCTTGGCCGGGGGGGCGGCTGGAAACACCATATATTTT.

The rearrangement links TRBV6-5 to TRBJ2-2, with D perhaps matching TRBD2 (6 bases). V was shortened by 8 bases and J by 7 bases, with 11 bases between the two germline ends. Germline V gene lookup returns CDR1 MNHEY and CDR2 SVGAGI. This CDR3 region has 12 residues. The CDR3 DNA reads TGTGCCAGCTCGTGGAGGGGCGGGGAGCTGTTTTTT. Translating it yields CASSWRGGELFF.

CDR3: CASSLYEQGPYEQYF. The CDR3 DNA sequence: TGTGCCAGCTCACTCTACGAACAGGGGCCCTACGAGCAGTACTTC. The rearrangement links TRBV18 to TRBJ2-7; 7 bases are shared with TRBD1. V trimming: 4 bases; J trimming: 2 bases; junction bases outside the gene matches: 8. Germline CDR1 is KGHSH and CDR2 is LQKENI. The CDR3 spans 15 residues.

V usage is TRBV20-1 and J usage is TRBJ1-2, with a possible D match to TRBD1 (5 bases). CDR1 DFQATT and CDR2 SNEGSKA come from the germline V gene (reference sequence). The CDR3 length is 13 residues. Trimming shortened V by 3 bases and J by 4 bases, and 12 bases separated the two germline ends. The CDR3, as DNA: TGCAGTGCTAGTCCAGGGTCCCTCTATGGCTACACCTTC. It encodes CSASPGSLYGYTF.

This clone was counted at least ten times. The chain employs TRBV6-6 and TRBJ2-2; no reliable D call. Trimming cost V 1 base and J 7 bases, with 4 bases left between them. The CDR3 loop spans 12 amino acids. The V gene's germline CDR1 is MNHNY and CDR2 SVGAGI (reference sequence). The chain's CDR3 is CASSYYSGELFF. The DNA for the CDR3 is TGTGCCAGCAGTTACTACAGCGGGGAGCTGTTTTTT.

J is TRBJ2-1 and V is TRBV11-2; TRBD2 matches at 8 bases. Looked up from germline, CDR1 is SGHAT and CDR2 is FQNNGV. The CDR3 extends over 15 amino acids. With V trimmed by 8 bases and J by 0 bases, 6 bases remained unmatched. The CDR3 reads CASASGSSSYNEQFF. CDR3 nucleotides: TGTGCCAGCGCTAGCGGGTCGAGCTCCTACAATGAGCAGTTCTTC.

This clone appeared a single time. The chain couples TRBV7-6 to TRBJ1-2; 8 nucleotides align to TRBD1. J was trimmed by 2 bases and V by 2 bases; bases with no gene match: 10. Germline V gene data show CDR1 as SGHVS and CDR2 as FNYEAQ. The CDR3 is made up of 17 amino acids. The CDR3 sequence is CASSLLGQGATNYGYTF. The CDR3 DNA follows: TGTGCCAGCAGCTTACTTGGTCAGGGGGCGACGAACTATGGCTACACCTTC. Variable domain in full (rest from reference TRBV7-6 and TRBJ1-2): GAGVSQSPRYKVTKRGQDVALRCDPISGHVSLYWYRQALGQGPEFLTYFNYEAQQDKSGLPNDRFSAERPEGSISTLTIQRTEQRDSAMYRCASSLLGQGATNYGYTFGSGTRLTVV.

This sequence joins TRBV20-1 and TRBJ2-5; D might be TRBD1 (5 bases). V lost 3 bases, J lost 4 bases, and 6 bases lay in between. This CDR3 contains 11 residues. Germline V gene lookup returns CDR1 DFQATT and CDR2 SNEGSKA (reference sequence). CDR3 sequence reads: CSASQGETQYF. In nucleotides, the CDR3 is TGCAGTGCTAGTCAGGGAGAGACCCAGTACTTC.

This clone was seen once. J is TRBJ2-2 and V is TRBV19; D is ambiguous. Deletions cut 6 bases from V and 4 bases from J, with 15 bases between. The germline CDR1 and CDR2 sequences are LNHDA and SQIVND (reference sequence). The CDR3 sequence is 15 residues long. CDR3 DNA: TGTGCCAGTAGCCCACACCCCGAAGTCACCGGGGAGCTGTTTTTT. Its translation: CASSPHPEVTGELFF.

This clone was recorded a few times. V gene TRBV28 combines with J gene TRBJ1-5; 9 nucleotides match TRBD1. V lost 5 bases, J lost 2 bases, and 4 bases stayed unmatched. Germline V gene sequence: CDR1 MDHEN, CDR2 SYDVKM. CDR3 length: 15 amino acids. CDR3 DNA: TGTGCCAGCAGTGGGGGACAGGGCCGCAATCAGCCCCAGCATTTT. The encoded protein is CASSGGQGRNQPQHF.

This clone appeared a few times. The chain has TRBV29-1 and TRBJ2-7; possibly TRBD1 for D (6 bases). This CDR3 has 11 amino acids. Germline V gene lookup returns CDR1 SQVTM and CDR2 ANQGSEA. The V gene lost 4 bases and the J gene lost 3 bases, with 7 bases spanning the gap. The chain's CDR3 is CSVARGYEQYF. CDR3 sequence (DNA): TGCAGCGTTGCCAGGGGCTACGAGCAGTACTTC.

The rearrangement links TRBV19 to TRBJ1-5; D remains ambiguous. CDR3 length: 14 residues. Trimming took 3 bases from V and 4 from J, leaving 10 bases between them. Looked up from germline, CDR1 is LNHDA and CDR2 is SQIVND (reference sequence). The CDR3: CASSMRQPNQPQHF. The CDR3 nucleotides are TGTGCCAGTAGTATGAGGCAGCCAAATCAGCCCCAGCATTTT.

This chain joins TRBV10-3 and TRBJ2-1, with TRBD2 matching 7 bases. Trimming cost V 6 bases and J 2 bases; bases outside gene matches: 7. Germline V gene data show CDR1 as ENHRY and CDR2 as SYGVKD. The CDR3 is 15 amino acids. The CDR3 DNA follows: TGTGCCATCAGGACGAGCGGGGTCCCCTACAATGAGCAGTTCTTC. This sequence encodes CAIRTSGVPYNEQFF.

The chain joins TRBV7-2 to TRBJ2-7; TRBD2 agrees at 8 bases. Trimming at V came to 5 bases and at J to 7 bases, leaving 10 bases not matched to a gene. The CDR3 has 14 amino acids. Looked up from germline, CDR1 is SGHTA and CDR2 is FQGNSA. CDR3 sequence (DNA): TGTGCCAGCAGCCCAGGCAGGGAGCGGGGGGAGCAGTACTTC. This codes for CASSPGRERGEQYF. The variable domain in full, with the rest retrieved from reference TRBV7-2 and TRBJ2-7, is GAGVSQSPSNKVTEKGKDVELRCDPISGHTALYWYRQSLGQGLEFLIYFQGNSAPDKSGLPSDRFSAERTGGSVSTLTIQRTQQEDSAVYLCASSPGRERGEQYFGPGTRLTVT.

V usage is TRBV2 and J usage is TRBJ2-1; 9 positions agree with TRBD2. The CDR3 has 15 residues. The J segment lost 9 bases and the V segment lost 4 bases, leaving 10 bases of the junction unmatched. CDR1 and CDR2 from the germline V gene are SNHLY and FYNNEI. CDR3 region: CASSATAGGPLEQFF. DNA for the CDR3: TGTGCCAGCAGTGCTACGGCGGGAGGGCCCCTTGAGCAGTTCTTC.